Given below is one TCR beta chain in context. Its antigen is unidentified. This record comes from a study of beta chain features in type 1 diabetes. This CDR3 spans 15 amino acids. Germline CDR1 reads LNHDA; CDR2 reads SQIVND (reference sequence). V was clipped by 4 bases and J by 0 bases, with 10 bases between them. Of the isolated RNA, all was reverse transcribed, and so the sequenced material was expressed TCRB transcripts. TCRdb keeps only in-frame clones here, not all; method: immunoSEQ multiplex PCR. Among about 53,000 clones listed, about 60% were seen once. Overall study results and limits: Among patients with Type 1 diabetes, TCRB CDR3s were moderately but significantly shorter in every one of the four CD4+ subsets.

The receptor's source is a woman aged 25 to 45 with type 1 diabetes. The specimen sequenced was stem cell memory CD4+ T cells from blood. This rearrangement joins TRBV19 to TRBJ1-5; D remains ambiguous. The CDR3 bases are TGTGCCAGTAGTAGGGCCGGGATTAGCAATCAGCCCCAGCATTTT. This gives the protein CASSRAGISNQPQHF.